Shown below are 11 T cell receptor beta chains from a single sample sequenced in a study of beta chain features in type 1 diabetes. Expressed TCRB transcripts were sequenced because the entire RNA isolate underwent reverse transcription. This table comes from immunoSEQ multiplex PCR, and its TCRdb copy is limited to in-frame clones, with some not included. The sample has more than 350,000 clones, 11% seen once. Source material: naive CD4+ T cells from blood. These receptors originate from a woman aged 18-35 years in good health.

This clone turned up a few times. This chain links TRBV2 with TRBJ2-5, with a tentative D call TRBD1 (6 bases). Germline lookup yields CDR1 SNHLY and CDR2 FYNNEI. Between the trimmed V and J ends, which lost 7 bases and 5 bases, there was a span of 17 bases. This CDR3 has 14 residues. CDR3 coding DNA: TGTGCCAGCACATCCAACAGGGTCCGGGAGACCCAGTACTTC. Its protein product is CASTSNRVRETQYF.

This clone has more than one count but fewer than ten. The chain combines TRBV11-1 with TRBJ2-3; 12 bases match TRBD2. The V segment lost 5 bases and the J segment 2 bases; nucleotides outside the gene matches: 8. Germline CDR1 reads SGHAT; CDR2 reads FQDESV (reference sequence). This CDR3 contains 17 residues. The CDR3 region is CASSGRTSGTVTDTQYF. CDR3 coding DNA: TGTGCCAGCAGCGGACGGACTAGCGGGACGGTCACAGATACGCAGTATTTT.

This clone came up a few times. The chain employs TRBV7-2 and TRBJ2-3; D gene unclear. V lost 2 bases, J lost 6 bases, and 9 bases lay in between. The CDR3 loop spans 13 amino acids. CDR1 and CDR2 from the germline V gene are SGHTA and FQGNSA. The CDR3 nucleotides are TGTGCCAGCAGCTTACAGCTAGGGGATACGCAGTATTTT. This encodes CASSLQLGDTQYF.

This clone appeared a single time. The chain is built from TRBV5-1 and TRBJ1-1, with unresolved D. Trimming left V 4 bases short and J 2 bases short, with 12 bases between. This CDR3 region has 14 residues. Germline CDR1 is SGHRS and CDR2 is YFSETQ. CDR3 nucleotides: TGCGCCAGCAGCCTGTGGATTGGAAACACTGAAGCTTTCTTT. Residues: CASSLWIGNTEAFF.

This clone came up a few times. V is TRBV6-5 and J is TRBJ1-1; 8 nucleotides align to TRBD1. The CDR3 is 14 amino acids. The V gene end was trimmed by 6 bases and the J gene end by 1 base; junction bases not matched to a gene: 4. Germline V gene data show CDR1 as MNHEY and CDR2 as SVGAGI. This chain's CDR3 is CASSRDRRNTEAFF. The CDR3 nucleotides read TGTGCCAGCAGCCGGGACAGGCGGAACACTGAAGCTTTCTTT.

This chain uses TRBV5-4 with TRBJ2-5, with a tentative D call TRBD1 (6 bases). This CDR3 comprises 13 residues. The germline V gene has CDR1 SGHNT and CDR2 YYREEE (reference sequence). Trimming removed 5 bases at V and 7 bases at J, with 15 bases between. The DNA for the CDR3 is TGTGCCAGCAGTCCGAGACAGGCTGGGACCCAGTACTTC. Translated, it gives CASSPRQAGTQYF.

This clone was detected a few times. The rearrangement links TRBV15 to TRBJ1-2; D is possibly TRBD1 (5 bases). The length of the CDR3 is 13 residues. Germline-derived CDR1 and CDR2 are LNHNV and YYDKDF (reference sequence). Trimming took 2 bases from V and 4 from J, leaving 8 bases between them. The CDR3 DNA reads TGTGCCACCAGCAGACAGGGTCCCTATGGCTACACCTTC. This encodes CATSRQGPYGYTF.

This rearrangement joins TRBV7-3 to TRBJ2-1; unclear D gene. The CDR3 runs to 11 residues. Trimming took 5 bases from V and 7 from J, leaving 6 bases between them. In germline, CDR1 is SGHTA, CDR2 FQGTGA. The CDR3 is CASSAQNEQFF. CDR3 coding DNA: TGTGCCAGCAGCGCACAGAATGAGCAGTTCTTC.

The CDR3 reads CASSSGQGAQEQYV. As DNA, the CDR3 is TGTGCCAGCAGTTCTGGACAGGGGGCACAAGAGCAGTACGTC. The chain employs TRBV28 and TRBJ2-7, with 11 bases that match TRBD1. The CDR3 is made up of 14 amino acids. Germline V gives CDR1 MDHEN, CDR2 SYDVKM. V lost 4 bases to trimming and J lost 7 bases; unmatched junction nucleotides: 6.

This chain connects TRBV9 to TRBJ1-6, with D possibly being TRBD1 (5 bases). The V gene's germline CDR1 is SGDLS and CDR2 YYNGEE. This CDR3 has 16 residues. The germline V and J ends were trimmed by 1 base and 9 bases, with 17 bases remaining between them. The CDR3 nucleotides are TGTGCCAGCAGCGTAAGTTCGGGACCTCTAAGTTCACCCCTCCACTTT. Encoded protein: CASSVSSGPLSSPLHF.

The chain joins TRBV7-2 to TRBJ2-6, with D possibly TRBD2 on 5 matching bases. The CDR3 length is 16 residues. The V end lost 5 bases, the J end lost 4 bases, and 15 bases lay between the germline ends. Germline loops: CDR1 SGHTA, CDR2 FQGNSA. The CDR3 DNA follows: TGTGCCAGCAGCCGCGCGAGGGAGTACGGGGCCAACGTCCTGACTTTC. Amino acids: CASSRAREYGANVLTF.